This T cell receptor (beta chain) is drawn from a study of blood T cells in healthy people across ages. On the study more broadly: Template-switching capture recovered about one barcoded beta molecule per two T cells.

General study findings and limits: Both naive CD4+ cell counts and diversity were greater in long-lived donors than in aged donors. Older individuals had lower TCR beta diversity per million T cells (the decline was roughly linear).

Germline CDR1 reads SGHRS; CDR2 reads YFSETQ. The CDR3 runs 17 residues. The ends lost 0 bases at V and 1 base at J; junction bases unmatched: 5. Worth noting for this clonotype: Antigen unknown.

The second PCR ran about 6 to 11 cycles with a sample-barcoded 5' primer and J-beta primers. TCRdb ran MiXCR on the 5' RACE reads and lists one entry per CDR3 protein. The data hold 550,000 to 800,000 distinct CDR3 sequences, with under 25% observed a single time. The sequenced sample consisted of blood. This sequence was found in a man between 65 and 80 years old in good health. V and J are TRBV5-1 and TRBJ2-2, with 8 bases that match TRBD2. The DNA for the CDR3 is TGCGCCAGCAGCTTGGAGCCGGCGGGAGGGAACACCGGGGAGCTGTTTTTT. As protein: CASSLEPAGGNTGELFF. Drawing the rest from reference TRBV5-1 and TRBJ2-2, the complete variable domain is KAGVTQTPRYLIKTRGQQVTLSCSPISGHRSVSWYQQTPGQGLQFLFEYFSETQRNKGNFPGRFSGRQFSNSRSEMNVSTLELGDSALYLCASSLEPAGGNTGELFFGEGSRLTVL.